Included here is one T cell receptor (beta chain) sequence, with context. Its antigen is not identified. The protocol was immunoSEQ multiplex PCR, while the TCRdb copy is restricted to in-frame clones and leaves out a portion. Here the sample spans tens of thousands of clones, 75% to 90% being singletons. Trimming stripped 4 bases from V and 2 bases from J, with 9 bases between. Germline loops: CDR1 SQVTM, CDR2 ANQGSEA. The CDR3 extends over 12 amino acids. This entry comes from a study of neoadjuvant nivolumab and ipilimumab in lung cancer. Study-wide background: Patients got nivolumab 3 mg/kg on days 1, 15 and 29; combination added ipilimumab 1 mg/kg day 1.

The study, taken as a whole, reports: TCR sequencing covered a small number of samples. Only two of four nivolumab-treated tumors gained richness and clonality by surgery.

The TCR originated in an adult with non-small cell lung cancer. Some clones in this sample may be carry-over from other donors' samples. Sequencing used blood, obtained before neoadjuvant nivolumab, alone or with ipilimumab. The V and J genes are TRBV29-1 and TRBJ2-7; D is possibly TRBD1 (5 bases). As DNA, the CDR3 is TGCAGCGTTGTGGCAGGGACCTACGAGCAGTACTTC. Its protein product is CSVVAGTYEQYF.